The clone carrying this T cell receptor beta chain was observed at least ten times. The antigen is not known. This sample is part of a study of regulatory T cells in long-lasting Graves disease. In the study overall: Over 5 years of antithyroid drugs with positive TSH receptor antibodies was taken to mean persistent Graves' disease. Whole-study results and caveats: Less diverse TCR repertoires were seen in persistent Graves' patients than in newly diagnosed ones. Sharing of public clonotypes was greater in persistent patients (around 3,000) than in new patients (roughly 970). Segments TRBV28, TRBJ1-2 and TRBJ2-5 showed preferential usage in persistent disease.

Time point reported: persistent/refractory GD, antithyroid drugs over 5 years with positive TRAb. TCR sequences were obtained from RNA taken from PBMCs. The TCR beta library used iRepertoire HTBI primers with Arm-PCR amplification of CDR3. Each CDR3 protein is one row after TCRdb ran MiXCR on the multiplex PCR reads. The profile covers roughly 500,000 distinct CDR3 sequences, with around a fifth appearing a single time and about an eighth taken by the ten largest. This CDR3 is built from 14 residues. Germline loops: CDR1 LNHDA, CDR2 SQIVND (reference sequence). Trimming shortened V by 7 bases and J by 2 bases, and 14 bases separated the two germline ends.

The starting material was peripheral blood mononuclear cells (PBMCs), obtained when the disease was refractory, from a patient treated with antithyroid drugs. The clonotype was recovered from a female donor with Graves disease. The chain links TRBV19 to TRBJ1-2, with D tentatively TRBD1 (6 bases). The CDR3 loop is CASIDDRKNYGYTF. CDR3 DNA: TGTGCCAGTATCGATGACAGGAAGAACTATGGCTACACCTTC.